This entry describes one T cell receptor beta chain. Its matching antigen is unknown. Mismatch repair deficiency was confirmed in all patients, by PCR or immunohistochemistry. Profiled with immunoSEQ multiplex PCR; TCRdb holds only in-frame clones, not every one. The table records approximately 50,000 clones, over 65% of them present only once. CDR3 length: 14 amino acids. V was pared by 9 bases and J by 6 bases, with 9 bases of the junction left unmatched. Germline-derived CDR1 and CDR2 are MDHEN and SYDVKM. This sample is drawn from a study of PD-1 blockade in mismatch repair-deficient tumors. Study results and caveats: After pembrolizumab, tumor-resident clones rose rapidly, then generally contracted before radiologic responses.

The clonotype was recovered from an adult with mismatch repair-deficient cancer. The chain couples TRBV28 to TRBJ1-5, with 9 bases identical to TRBD1. Sequenced material: peripheral blood, taken 4 weeks after starting pembrolizumab. CDR3 nucleotides: TGTGCCAGTAACTTACAGGGGGCGGTTCAGCCCCAGCATTTT. It encodes CASNLQGAVQPQHF.